This T cell receptor beta chain stems from a study of T cell clusters in autoimmune cytopenias. The study, taken as a whole, reports: Clustering suggested that physiological T cell clusters were missing in primary autoimmune cytopenia patients. TRB repertoire shifts in secondary cytopenia and chronic lymphocytic leukemia mostly reflected lymphoma, not autoimmunity. The T cell clusters came from computational analysis alone and lack functional validation.

Turning to this clonotype: What it binds is unknown.

TRB was amplified by touch-down multiplex PCR, primer pools A and B combined. One entry per CDR3 protein, without DNA, is what TCRdb gives after re-calling the multiplex PCR reads. The sample is made up of roughly 5,400 distinct CDR3 sequences, and the top ten hold around 18% of it. Germline V CDR1 and CDR2: MNHEY, SVGEGT. The CDR3 has 14 residues. Each sample's input was 200 to 250 ng genomic DNA, 35,000 to 40,000 genome equivalents. The sample was also linked to a second study, of T cell repertoires in aging, cancer and after chemotherapy. That work contributes: Healthy donor repertoires were recorded over several months to years and showed clear clonal overlap.

This receptor was obtained from a human donor in good health. V and J are TRBV6-2 or TRBV6-3 and TRBJ2-3; TCRdb lists TRBD1, though no DNA is available to test this call. The specimen was peripheral blood. CDR3 sequence: CASSQDRGTDTQYF.